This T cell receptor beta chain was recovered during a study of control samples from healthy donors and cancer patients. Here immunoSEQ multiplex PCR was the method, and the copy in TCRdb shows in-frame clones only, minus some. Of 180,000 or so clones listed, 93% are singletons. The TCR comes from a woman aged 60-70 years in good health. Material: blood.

The chain's CDR3 is CRAGVNQETQYF. CDR3 in DNA: TGCAGAGCAGGGGTAAACCAAGAGACCCAGTACTTC. The chain recombines TRBV29-1 with TRBJ2-5, with D perhaps TRBD1 (6 bases). Germline assignment: CDR1 SQVTM and CDR2 ANQGSEA. The CDR3 contains 12 residues.